A single sample gave rise to the 15 T cell receptor beta chains below, sequenced in a study of low-dose radiotherapy and immunotherapy resistance in tumors (dated by TCRdb to between 2021 and 2024). TCRdb records Illumina HiSeq 2500 as the sequencer. First-strand cDNA was synthesized using Superscript III and a set of TRAV- and TRBV-specific primers, so that both TCRalpha and TCRbeta chains were covered. TCRs were amplified with Phusion for 20 to 25 PCR cycles, with a constant-region primer paired with the adapter attached to the V primers. TCRdb redid the processing of the public reads, applying fastp at Q25 and MiXCR, and retained in-frame beta chains. One record per CDR3 amino acid sequence lists the most common genes and DNA. The sample records some 60,000 distinct CDR3 sequences, about 26% of which are singletons. The ten largest make up 6.6% of the sample. The time point label here, explained by the study, means: before trial treatment.

Sample: PBMCs, taken before treatment. All receptors come from a male donor with rectosigmoid adenocarcinoma.

This clonotype was found many times. The chain has TRBV28 and TRBJ1-1; D may be TRBD1 (5 bases). Germline V gene sequence: CDR1 MDHEN, CDR2 SYDVKM. This CDR3 contains 15 residues. The V gene lost 6 bases and the J gene lost 1 base, with 15 bases spanning the gap. The DNA for the CDR3 is TGTGCCAGCAGGCAAAAGAATCAGGGGAACACTGAAGCTTTCTTT. Protein sequence: CASRQKNQGNTEAFF.

The chain employs TRBV19 and TRBJ1-2, with 9 bases aligning to TRBD1. The junction had 12 bases not matched to a gene; V was cut back by 6 bases and J by 10 bases. The CDR3 sequence is 14 residues long. Per the germline V gene, CDR1 is LNHDA and CDR2 is SQIVND (reference sequence). CDR3 loop: CASSRSLDRGAYTF. CDR3 nucleotide sequence: TGTGCCAGTAGCAGGAGTCTGGACAGGGGTGCCTACACCTTC.

This clonotype was counted ten times or more. This chain joins TRBV28 and TRBJ2-2; no firm D call. In germline, CDR1 is MDHEN, CDR2 SYDVKM. The CDR3 is 13 residues long. V lost 3 bases, J lost 9 bases, and 11 bases lay in between. This chain's CDR3 is CASSFQDRRELFF. The CDR3 DNA reads TGTGCCAGCAGTTTTCAGGACCGCAGGGAGCTGTTTTTT.

This clonotype was seen ten or more times. V usage is TRBV7-3 and J usage is TRBJ2-1; 9 positions match TRBD2. This CDR3 region has 16 residues. Trimming at V came to 1 base and at J to 8 bases, leaving 9 bases not matched to a gene. Looked up from germline, CDR1 is SGHTA and CDR2 is FQGTGA. CDR3 amino acids: CASSLIGGRAADEQFF. Here the CDR3 DNA reads TGTGCCAGCAGCTTAATCGGCGGGAGGGCCGCGGATGAGCAGTTCTTC. The full variable domain, in which reference TRBV7-3 and TRBJ2-1 provide the parts outside the CDR3, is GAGVSQTPSNKVTEKGKYVELRCDPISGHTALYWYRQSLGQGPEFLIYFQGTGAADDSGLPNDRFFAVRPEGSVSTLKIQRTERGDSAVYLCASSLIGGRAADEQFFGPGTRLTVL.

In this sample, this clonotype turned up many times. J is TRBJ1-2 and V is TRBV28, with a weak D call TRBD1 (6 bases). This CDR3 has 13 residues. V lost 8 bases, J lost 8 bases, and 18 bases lay in between. Germline values: CDR1 MDHEN, CDR2 SYDVKM. The CDR3 region has the DNA TGTGCCAGCGGTGTATTAACAGGGCAGGGCTACACCTTC. Its translation is CASGVLTGQGYTF.

The chain recombines TRBV19 with TRBJ1-1; D is ambiguous. V dropped 6 bases and J dropped 4 bases, with 12 bases sitting between them. CDR3 length: 13 amino acids. Per the germline V gene, CDR1 is LNHDA and CDR2 is SQIVND (reference sequence). CDR3 protein: CASSVALSTEAFF. The CDR3 region has the DNA TGTGCCAGTAGCGTCGCCCTTTCCACTGAAGCTTTCTTT.

This clonotype was counted ten times or more. The chain joins TRBV20-1 to TRBJ2-7, with D maybe TRBD1 (6 bases). The CDR3 runs to 11 residues. The germline V and J ends were trimmed by 2 bases and 9 bases, with 11 bases remaining between them. Per germline, CDR1 DFQATT and CDR2 SNEGSKA (reference sequence). The CDR3 region is CSARQQGWQYF. The CDR3, as DNA: TGCAGTGCTAGACAACAGGGTTGGCAGTACTTC.

V gene TRBV6-8 combines with J gene TRBJ1-2, with D perhaps TRBD1 (5 bases). Trimming took 5 bases from V and 2 from J, leaving 12 bases between them. Germline V gives CDR1 MNHGY, CDR2 SAAAGT. This CDR3 has 14 amino acids. CDR3 loop: CASSAGGGNYGYTF. CDR3 nucleotides: TGTGCCAGCAGTGCCGGGGGGGGGAACTATGGCTACACCTTC.

Many counts were recorded for this clonotype. The gene calls are TRBV5-1 and TRBJ2-5, with TRBD2 identical over 12 bases. CDR1 and CDR2 (germline): SGHRS, YFSETQ. The CDR3 runs to 15 residues. With V trimmed by 2 bases and J by 4 bases, 3 bases remained unmatched. CDR3 loop: CASSFSLAGGETQYF. Written as DNA, the CDR3 is TGCGCCAGCAGCTTTTCACTAGCGGGAGGAGAGACCCAGTACTTC.

This clonotype appeared many times. The chain is built from TRBV27 and TRBJ2-5; D possibly corresponds to TRBD1 (6 bases). The CDR3 sequence is 15 residues long. The germline V gene encodes CDR1 MNHEY and CDR2 SMNVEV (reference sequence). With 3 bases removed from V and 5 bases from J, the gap between germline ends came to 16 bases. The chain's CDR3 is CASSFAGHRGETQYF. The CDR3 DNA reads as TGTGCCAGCAGTTTCGCGGGCCATAGGGGGGAGACCCAGTACTTC.

The chain is built from TRBV6-2 or TRBV6-3 and TRBJ2-3; D possibly uses TRBD1 or TRBD2 (5 bases each). The CDR3 runs to 15 residues. Trimming left V 5 bases short and J 3 bases short, with 15 bases between. Germline V gives CDR1 MNHEY, CDR2 SVGEGT. This chain's CDR3 is CASSEEGNPTDTQYF. CDR3 coding DNA: TGTGCCAGCAGTGAAGAGGGGAACCCGACAGATACGCAGTATTTT.

Concerning this clonotype: A far larger clone is off by one base, so a read error is likely. V gene TRBV27 combines with J gene TRBJ2-7, with 8 nucleotides matching TRBD1. V shed 9 bases, J shed 7 bases, and the junction held 14 bases outside the gene matches. Germline CDR1 and CDR2: MNHEY and SMNVEV (reference sequence). The CDR3 extends over 14 amino acids. The CDR3 bases are TGTGCCAGAAGTCGGACAGGGTCGAGTAGAGAGCAGTACTTC. Amino acids: CARSRTGSSREQYF.

This clonotype has just a few counts. A far larger clone is a single base away, which makes a read error likely. The V call is TRBV9, the J call TRBJ2-1; D tentatively fits TRBD1 or TRBD2 (6 bases each). The CDR3 is 14 residues long. V lost 0 bases to trimming and J lost 9 bases, with 13 bases between them. The germline V gene has CDR1 SGDLS and CDR2 YYNGEE. CDR3 bases: TGTGCCAGCAGCGTAGATCCGGGGGCGGGTGAGCAGTTCTTC. Residues: CASSVDPGAGEQFF.

Many counts were recorded for this clonotype. This chain links TRBV5-4 with TRBJ1-2, with TRBD1 matching over 9 bases. Losses at the gene ends were 1 base for V and 4 bases for J; bases not matched to a gene: 5. CDR1 and CDR2 from the germline V gene are SGHNT and YYREEE (reference sequence). The CDR3 loop spans 15 amino acids. The CDR3 spells CASSLWDREGYGYTF. The CDR3 DNA follows: TGTGCCAGCAGCTTGTGGGACAGGGAGGGCTATGGCTACACCTTC.

Ten or more counts support this clonotype. The V and J genes are TRBV18 and TRBJ1-5, with D maybe TRBD1 (5 bases). This CDR3 comprises 15 residues. Germline CDR1 and CDR2: KGHSH and LQKENI. The V end was cut by 3 bases, the J end by 5 bases, with 14 bases between. DNA of the CDR3: TGTGCCAGCTCACCCCCCTATGGGGGGGATCAGCCCCAGCATTTT. This gives the protein CASSPPYGGDQPQHF.